These 7 T cell receptor beta chains came from one sample sequenced in a study of blood T cell repertoires in COVID-19. Some clones are missing from TCRdb's copy, which holds only in-frame ones; the method was immunoSEQ multiplex PCR. The sample records 250,000 to 350,000 clones, 86% being singletons. The sample taken for sequencing was peripheral blood. Every receptor here comes from a woman aged 65 to 85 with COVID-19, enrolled during active disease.

The CDR3 reads CASSPKNRGPGYEQYF. The CDR3 nucleotides are TGTGCCAGCTCACCGAAAAACAGGGGGCCAGGCTACGAGCAGTACTTC. This chain joins TRBV18 and TRBJ2-7; TRBD1 matches at 9 bases. Trimming removed 3 bases from V and 3 bases from J; junction bases left unmatched: 9. CDR3 size: 16 residues. Germline V gene data show CDR1 as KGHSH and CDR2 as LQKENI.

The rearrangement links TRBV30 to TRBJ1-4, with D possibly being TRBD1 (5 bases). CDR1 is GTSNPN and CDR2 is SVGIG in the germline V gene (reference sequence). V dropped 6 bases and J dropped 4 bases, with 15 bases sitting between them. This CDR3 spans 14 amino acids. The CDR3 here is CACQKGLINEKLFF. DNA of the CDR3: TGTGCCTGCCAGAAGGGACTGATTAATGAAAAACTGTTTTTT.

The chain has TRBV30 and TRBJ2-5; possibly TRBD1 for D (6 bases). V was trimmed by 1 base and J by 5 bases, leaving 8 bases between them. Germline V gives CDR1 GTSNPN, CDR2 SVGIG (reference sequence). This CDR3 has 12 amino acids. For the CDR3, the DNA is TGTGCCTGGAGTGGGGACAAGGAGACCCAGTACTTC. Protein: CAWSGDKETQYF.

This sequence joins TRBV7-2 and TRBJ1-4; no reliable D call. CDR3 length equals 12 residues. The V end lost 5 bases, the J end lost 14 bases, and 15 bases lay between the germline ends. Per the germline V gene, CDR1 is SGHTA and CDR2 is FQGNSA. In nucleotides, the CDR3 is TGTGCCAGCAGCCCACGAGGCCGTATCCTGTTTTTT. This codes for CASSPRGRILFF.

This clone is a singleton in its sample. V is TRBV28 and J is TRBJ2-2, with 7 positions matching TRBD1. The CDR3 covers 15 residues. Trimming at V came to 5 bases and at J to 4 bases, leaving 7 bases not matched to a gene. The germline gives CDR1 MDHEN, CDR2 SYDVKM. Here the CDR3 DNA reads TGTGCCAGCAGTCACTACAGGGGTGGCACCGGGGAGCTGTTTTTT. It specifies CASSHYRGGTGELFF.

The gene calls are TRBV6-6 and TRBJ1-4; TRBD1 matches 8 bases. V was pared by 5 bases and J by 8 bases, with 7 bases of the junction left unmatched. Germline CDR1 MNHNY, CDR2 SVGAGI (reference sequence). This CDR3 has 14 amino acids. The CDR3 sequence: CASSQTGVGEKLFF. CDR3 sequence (DNA): TGTGCCAGCAGTCAGACAGGGGTAGGGGAAAAACTGTTTTTT.

The rearrangement joins TRBV10-2 to TRBJ1-1; no firm D call. This CDR3 comprises 14 residues. V lost 0 bases, J lost 8 bases, and 13 bases lay in between. Germline CDR1 WSHSY, CDR2 SAAADI. CDR3 residues: CASSESVLEQEAFF. The CDR3 DNA is TGCGCCAGCAGTGAGTCGGTGCTCGAACAAGAAGCTTTCTTT.